This TCR beta chain was found in a study of shared clonotypes between healthy human individuals. The CDR3 length is 15 residues. Germline V gives CDR1 MGHRA, CDR2 YSYEKL. V lost 4 bases, J lost 2 bases, and 13 bases lay in between. Repertoires were generated with immunoSEQ multiplex PCR, while TCRdb's copy carries only in-frame clones and drops some. The table records 1 million to 1.3 million clones, about 80% of them present only once. This clone turned up a few times. Sequencing was done on a sample of memory CD4+ T cells from PBMCs. Subset in this sample: CD45RA-negative fraction. The sequence was collected from a man aged 18 to 29 in good health. Some clones in this sample may be carry-over from other donors' samples. The V call is TRBV4-1, the J call TRBJ2-3; D remains ambiguous. CDR3 sequence: CASSLSAGTTDTQYF. CDR3 nucleotides: TGCGCCAGCAGCCTAAGCGCTGGAACCACAGATACGCAGTATTTT.